This TCR beta chain was identified in a study of siplizumab effects on memory and regulatory T cells. Regarding this clone: Its antigen remains unidentified.

The CDR3 is 16 residues long. The germline V gene encodes CDR1 SGDLS and CDR2 YYNGEE. With V trimmed by 4 bases and J by 1 base, 8 bases remained unmatched. Study observations and caveats: Solely a minor proportion of alloreactive clones could be assigned to unstimulated subsets.

Some clones are missing from TCRdb's copy, which holds only in-frame ones; the method was immunoSEQ multiplex PCR. Seen here are tens of thousands of clones, around 95% observed once, and the top ten hold 0.025% to 0.035%. This TCR came from a human donor in good health. The chain is built from TRBV9 and TRBJ1-2; TRBD1 aligns across 9 bases. Input material: naive CD4+ T cells sorted from blood. CDR3 bases: TGTGCCAGCAGCCACGACAGGGGGGCGGTTAACTATGGCTACACCTTC. Translation: CASSHDRGAVNYGYTF.